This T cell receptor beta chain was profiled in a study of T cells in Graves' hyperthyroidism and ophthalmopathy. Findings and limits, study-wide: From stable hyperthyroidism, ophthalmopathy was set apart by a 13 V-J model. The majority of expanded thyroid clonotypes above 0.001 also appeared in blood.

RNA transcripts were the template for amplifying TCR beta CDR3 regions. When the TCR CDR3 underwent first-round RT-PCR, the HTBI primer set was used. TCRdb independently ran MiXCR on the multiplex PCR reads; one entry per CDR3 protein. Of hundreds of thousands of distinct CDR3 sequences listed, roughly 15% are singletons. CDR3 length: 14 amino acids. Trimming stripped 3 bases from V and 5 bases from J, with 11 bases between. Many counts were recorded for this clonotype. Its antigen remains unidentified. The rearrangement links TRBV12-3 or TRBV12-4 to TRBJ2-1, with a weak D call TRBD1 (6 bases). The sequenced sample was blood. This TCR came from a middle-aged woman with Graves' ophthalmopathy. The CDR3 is CASSFQGLDNEQFF. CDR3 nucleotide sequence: TGTGCCAGCAGTTTCCAGGGGCTGGACAATGAGCAGTTCTTC.